This TCR beta chain was captured by sequencing in a study of blood T cell repertoires in COVID-19. About the study: Acute-phase and convalescent COVID-19 samples originated in the United States, Italy and Spain. Sources were T cells, B-cell-depleted T cells, or PBMCs; the material itself was cDNA or gDNA.

Authors' data handling: The assay estimated nucleated cells by amplifying reference gene primers. Sequenced by immunoSEQ multiplex PCR; TCRdb stores in-frame clones only, minus some. Clonal size and the V and J genes are those of that table, whereas D and trimming came from the DNA. In the table there are roughly 24,000 clones, nearly 90% of which are singletons. The germline CDR1 and CDR2 sequences are SGHKS and YYEKEE (reference sequence). There are 11 residues in the CDR3. Trimming removed 7 bases at V and 10 bases at J, with 15 bases between. This clone was found a few times. The chain employs TRBV5-5 and TRBJ2-7, with a possible D match to TRBD1 (6 bases). The receptor comes from a woman in her sixties with active COVID-19. Sequencing was performed on peripheral blood. CDR3 amino acids: CASESQGRQYF. As DNA, the CDR3 is TGTGCCAGCGAAAGTCAGGGGAGACAGTACTTC.